Sequencing of this T cell receptor beta chain was carried out in a study of T cell changes during pregnancy in multiple sclerosis. The table came from immunoSEQ multiplex PCR; TCRdb's copy has only in-frame clones and leaves some out. The sample includes about 57,000 clones, about 90% of them seen just once. This clone occurred a few times. This CDR3 is 15 amino acids long. Germline V gene data show CDR1 as SGDLS and CDR2 as YYNGEE. V was cut by 0 bases and J by 0 bases, with 9 bases left in between. The chain couples TRBV9 to TRBJ1-1; possibly TRBD1 for D (5 bases). This receptor was obtained from a female donor with multiple sclerosis, enrolled in a pregnancy study. This sample comprised CD4+ T cells from peripheral blood mononuclear cells, obtained in the second trimester of pregnancy. Here the CDR3 reads CASSVGNRLNTEAFF. Here the CDR3 DNA reads TGTGCCAGCAGCGTAGGGAACAGGCTGAACACTGAAGCTTTCTTT.